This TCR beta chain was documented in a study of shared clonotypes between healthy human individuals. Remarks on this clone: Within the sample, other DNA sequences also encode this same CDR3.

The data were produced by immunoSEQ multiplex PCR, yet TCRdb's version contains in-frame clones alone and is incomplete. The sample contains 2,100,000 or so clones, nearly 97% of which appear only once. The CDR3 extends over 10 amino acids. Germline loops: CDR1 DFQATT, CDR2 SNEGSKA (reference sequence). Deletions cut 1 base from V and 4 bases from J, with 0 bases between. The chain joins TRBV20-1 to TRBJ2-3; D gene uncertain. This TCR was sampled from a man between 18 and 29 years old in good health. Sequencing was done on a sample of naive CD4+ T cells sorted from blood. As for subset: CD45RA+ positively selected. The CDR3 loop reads CSARADTQYF. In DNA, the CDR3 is TGCAGTGCTAGAGCAGATACGCAGTATTTT.